This passage covers 30 T cell receptor beta chains from one sample sequenced in a study of early T cells in non-severe SARS-CoV-2 infection. TCRdb processed the 5' RACE reads anew with MiXCR; each CDR3 protein has one entry. The sample yields about 50,000 distinct CDR3 sequences, roughly 10% seen once. Sequenced material: whole blood, taken at baseline. The receptor source for this set is an adult who was a healthcare worker with PCR-confirmed SARS-CoV-2 infection or an uninfected control (not recorded which).

In this sample, this clonotype turned up many times. This chain joins TRBV29-1 and TRBJ2-1; 7 bases are shared with TRBD1. The CDR3 length is 16 residues. V trimming: 4 bases; J trimming: 0 bases; junction bases outside the gene matches: 9. Germline V lookup: CDR1 SQVTM, CDR2 ANQGSEA. Here the CDR3 DNA reads TGCAGCGTTGGATTGACAGGGCGTAGCTCCTACAATGAGCAGTTCTTC. Its protein product is CSVGLTGRSSYNEQFF.

This clonotype was seen repeatedly, ten times or more. V usage is TRBV27 and J usage is TRBJ2-1; 13 nucleotides align to TRBD2. The CDR3 contains 15 residues. Trimming removed 4 bases from V and 6 bases from J; junction bases left unmatched: 3. Germline CDR1 and CDR2: MNHEY and SMNVEV (reference sequence). CDR3 bases: TGTGCCAGCAGTTCCGGGACTAGCGGGGCCAATGAGCAGTTCTTC. Translated: CASSSGTSGANEQFF.

This chain connects TRBV5-1 to TRBJ2-7; D ambiguous. The CDR3 runs to 15 residues. V lost 4 bases and J lost 5, with 19 bases in between. The germline V gene has CDR1 SGHRS and CDR2 YFSETQ. The CDR3, as DNA: TGCGCCAGCAGCCTCGGACCCCCGTTAAAGAACGAGCAGTACTTC. It codes for CASSLGPPLKNEQYF.

The rearrangement joins TRBV30 to TRBJ2-2; D might be TRBD1 (6 bases). V lost 4 bases to trimming and J lost 0 bases, with 9 bases between them. The length of the CDR3 is 14 residues. Germline V lookup: CDR1 GTSNPN, CDR2 SVGIG (reference sequence). CDR3: CAWNRVANTGELFF. CDR3 sequence (DNA): TGTGCCTGGAACAGGGTCGCGAACACCGGGGAGCTGTTTTTT.

This clonotype was detected many times. This sequence joins TRBV2 and TRBJ2-6; a weak D match, TRBD1 (5 bases). CDR1 is SNHLY and CDR2 is FYNNEI in the germline V gene. The CDR3 has 15 amino acids. The V gene lost 3 bases and the J gene lost 4 bases, with 10 bases spanning the gap. The CDR3 DNA follows: TGTGCCAGCAGTGATTGGGGCGAAGGGGCCAACGTCCTGACTTTC. It codes for CASSDWGEGANVLTF.

The chain recombines TRBV7-2 with TRBJ2-3, with 8 bases matching TRBD1. The germline gives CDR1 SGHTA, CDR2 FQGNSA. The CDR3 spans 16 residues. Unmatched junction bases numbered 10, after V lost 5 bases and J lost 3 bases. CDR3 amino acids: CASSAPGGVITDTQYF. The CDR3 DNA follows: TGTGCCAGCAGCGCCCCAGGGGGCGTTATTACAGATACGCAGTATTTT.

This clonotype was detected a few times. The chain recombines TRBV6-6 with TRBJ1-2, with D possibly being TRBD1 (6 bases). Trimming removed 6 bases at V and 4 bases at J, with 18 bases between. The CDR3 extends over 15 amino acids. CDR1 is MNHNY, CDR2 SVGAGI, per germline (reference sequence). CDR3 sequence: CASSPPSTGLYGYTF. Here the CDR3 DNA reads TGTGCCAGCAGCCCGCCCTCCACAGGGCTCTATGGCTACACCTTC.

This clonotype was found many times. The CDR3 sequence is CASSPLGGGDEAFF. The CDR3 DNA reads as TGTGCCAGCAGTCCCCTGGGAGGGGGAGACGAAGCTTTCTTT. This sequence joins TRBV6-5 and TRBJ1-1; a possible D gene is TRBD1 (6 bases). CDR1 and CDR2 from the germline V gene are MNHEY and SVGAGI. The CDR3 extends over 14 amino acids. The V end lost 5 bases, the J end lost 8 bases, and 18 bases lay between the germline ends.

This clonotype was picked up a small number of times. The V and J genes are TRBV7-2 and TRBJ2-3; perhaps TRBD1 as D (7 bases). The V end was cut by 6 bases, the J end by 5 bases, with 18 bases between. Germline CDR1 reads SGHTA; CDR2 reads FQGNSA. The length of the CDR3 is 15 residues. CDR3 nucleotides: TGTGCCAGCAGAGTAGAAGGGGGCGGGGAAGATACGCAGTATTTT. Translating it yields CASRVEGGGEDTQYF.

This clonotype was counted a few times. The chain is built from TRBV7-9 and TRBJ2-7; either TRBD1 or TRBD2 may supply D (7 bases each). V was clipped by 4 bases and J by 6 bases, with 13 bases between them. CDR3 length: 13 amino acids. Germline V CDR1 and CDR2: SEHNR, FQNEAQ (reference sequence). The CDR3 spells CASSSQGGGEQYF. The CDR3, as DNA: TGTGCCAGCAGCTCGCAGGGGGGGGGCGAGCAGTACTTC.

This clonotype showed up just a few times. The chain has TRBV28 and TRBJ2-5; D possibly corresponds to TRBD1 (7 bases). V lost 7 bases and J lost 5, with 17 bases in between. The germline V gene encodes CDR1 MDHEN and CDR2 SYDVKM. The CDR3 extends over 14 amino acids. As DNA, the CDR3 is TGTGCCAGCACGCCCGCGACAGGGAGGGAGACCCAGTACTTC. Protein: CASTPATGRETQYF.

The V call is TRBV5-4, the J call TRBJ2-5; 9 nucleotides align to TRBD2. The CDR3 extends over 15 amino acids. J was trimmed by 4 bases and V by 4 bases; bases with no gene match: 8. Germline CDR1 is SGHNT and CDR2 is YYREEE (reference sequence). The CDR3 DNA reads TGTGCCAGCAGCAGAATAGCGGGAGAGGGAGAGACCCAGTACTTC. Translated, it gives CASSRIAGEGETQYF.

This clonotype has more than one count but fewer than ten. The rearrangement joins TRBV27 to TRBJ1-4, with no clear D. Trimming removed 6 bases at V and 0 bases at J, with 8 bases between. Germline assignment: CDR1 MNHEY and CDR2 SMNVEV (reference sequence). This CDR3 region has 14 residues. CDR3 nucleotide sequence: TGTGCCAGCAGCCCCTTTGCAACTAATGAAAAACTGTTTTTT. As protein: CASSPFATNEKLFF.

This clonotype was picked up a small number of times. Compared with germline, one end of the junction differs, possibly owing to a read error. The chain has TRBV11-2 and TRBJ2-7; 14 bases match TRBD2. The germline V gene encodes CDR1 SGHAT and CDR2 FQNNGV. The CDR3 has 13 amino acids. The CDR3 loop reads CASSSRLAGGSDF. CDR3 sequence (DNA): TGTGCCAGCAGCTCCCGACTAGCGGGAGGGTCCGACTTC.

This clonotype was observed a handful of times. V is TRBV5-1 and J is TRBJ1-1; D is perhaps TRBD1 (5 bases). Germline lookup yields CDR1 SGHRS and CDR2 YFSETQ. There are 15 residues in the CDR3. Trimming shortened V by 0 bases and J by 0 bases, and 9 bases separated the two germline ends. Here the CDR3 DNA reads TGCGCCAGCAGCTTGGCCCCAGGGATGAACACTGAAGCTTTCTTT. Amino acids: CASSLAPGMNTEAFF.

This clonotype was seen many times. The chain recombines TRBV12-3 or TRBV12-4 with TRBJ2-1; 8 positions agree with TRBD2. CDR3 length: 15 residues. V was clipped by 6 bases and J by 10 bases; unmatched bases: 14. The CDR3 loop is CASRLLAATTAEQFF. The CDR3 coding sequence is TGTGCCAGCAGGTTACTAGCGGCAACCACCGCGGAGCAGTTCTTC.

This clonotype was observed a handful of times. The chain couples TRBV4-3 to TRBJ1-3; TRBD1 is a possible D gene (6 bases). The CDR3 contains 16 residues. In germline, CDR1 is LGHNA, CDR2 YSLEER. V was pared by 0 bases and J by 4 bases, with 13 bases between. The CDR3 DNA reads TGCGCCAGCAGCCAAGAGGTTCCGGGGGCCGGAAACACCATATATTTT. Translating it yields CASSQEVPGAGNTIYF.

The table lists this clonotype with many counts. The CDR3 nucleotides read TGTGCCAGCAGCTTGAGGTCGGACCAAGAGACCCAGTACTTC. Protein product: CASSLRSDQETQYF. The chain carries TRBV5-4 and TRBJ2-5; D gene unclear. Germline loops: CDR1 SGHNT, CDR2 YYREEE (reference sequence). Deletions cut 1 base from V and 0 bases from J, with 7 bases between. This CDR3 spans 14 amino acids. Using reference TRBV5-4 and TRBJ2-5 for the parts outside the CDR3, the full variable domain is ETGVTQSPTHLIKTRGQQVTLRCSSQSGHNTVSWYQQALGQGPQFIFQYYREEENGRGNFPPRFSGLQFPNYSSELNVNALELDDSALYLCASSLRSDQETQYFGPGTRLLVL.

There are a few counts of this clonotype. The chain recombines TRBV3-1 with TRBJ1-3, with D possibly being TRBD1 (5 bases). CDR3 size: 16 residues. V was trimmed by 3 bases and J by 0 bases, leaving 12 bases between them. Germline CDR1 LGHDT, CDR2 YNNKEL (reference sequence). CDR3: CASSHPDRFSGNTIYF. CDR3 nucleotides: TGTGCCAGCAGCCATCCCGACAGATTCTCTGGAAACACCATATATTTT.

This clonotype was detected many times. V gene TRBV14 combines with J gene TRBJ2-1; 8 bases agree with TRBD2. CDR3 length: 14 residues. Germline-derived CDR1 and CDR2 are SGHDN and FVKESK. J was trimmed by 9 bases and V by 8 bases; bases with no gene match: 12. The CDR3 protein is CASEAPGGFGEQFF. CDR3 nucleotide sequence: TGTGCCAGCGAAGCACCGGGAGGGTTTGGTGAGCAGTTCTTC.

This clonotype came up a few times. The chain carries TRBV20-1 and TRBJ2-5; D gene uncertain. Germline values: CDR1 DFQATT, CDR2 SNEGSKA (reference sequence). V shed 2 bases and J shed 7 bases, with 11 bases lying between them. This CDR3 contains 12 residues. Written as DNA, the CDR3 is TGCAGTGCTAGATACAAAGATCGGACCCAGTACTTC. It specifies CSARYKDRTQYF.

Worth noting for this clonotype: Without the conserved terminal phenylalanine or tryptophan, this CDR3 likely stems from a read error. This rearrangement joins TRBV7-9 to TRBJ1-1, with D perhaps matching TRBD1 (5 bases). This CDR3 has 16 amino acids. Deletions cut 5 bases from V and 0 bases from J, with 16 bases between. Germline V gene sequence: CDR1 SEHNR, CDR2 FQNEAQ (reference sequence). CDR3 in DNA: TGTGCCAGCAGCCGTGACAGAAATCTCATGAACACTGAAGCTTTCTCT. Its translation is CASSRDRNLMNTEAFS.

This clonotype came up many times. The chain carries TRBV29-1 and TRBJ1-1; D ambiguous. Trimming took 0 bases from V and 3 from J, leaving 14 bases between them. There are 15 residues in the CDR3. Germline-derived CDR1 and CDR2 are SQVTM and ANQGSEA. CDR3 sequence reads: CSVEDSTAGDTEAFF. The DNA of the CDR3 is TGCAGCGTTGAAGATTCAACAGCCGGGGACACTGAAGCTTTCTTT.

This clonotype was recorded a few times. The J gene is TRBJ1-2, the V gene TRBV6-6, with TRBD1 as a possible D gene (6 bases). The CDR3 covers 15 residues. V dropped 5 bases and J dropped 7 bases, with 20 bases sitting between them. Germline V lookup: CDR1 MNHNY, CDR2 SVGAGI (reference sequence). CDR3 sequence reads: CASSPRRGQLSGYTF. CDR3 nucleotides: TGTGCCAGCAGTCCCCGCCGGGGGCAATTGAGTGGCTACACCTTC.

This clonotype has a handful of counts. J is TRBJ1-6 and V is TRBV5-6, with D maybe TRBD1 (5 bases). Germline-derived CDR1 and CDR2 are SGHDT and YYEEEE. V lost 2 bases to trimming and J lost 8 bases, with 11 bases between them. The CDR3 has 14 amino acids. CDR3 nucleotides: TGTGCCAGCAGCTTAATCAGGGATGATTCACCCCTCCACTTT. Protein sequence: CASSLIRDDSPLHF.

The gene calls are TRBV7-2 and TRBJ2-3; no reliable D call. The CDR3 has 15 amino acids. Trimming took 5 bases from V and 6 from J, leaving 18 bases between them. Germline V lookup: CDR1 SGHTA, CDR2 FQGNSA. The CDR3 DNA sequence: TGTGCCAGCAGCCCCGCAGGACCCCAACGTGATACGCAGTATTTT. Protein: CASSPAGPQRDTQYF.

This clonotype appeared many times. The J gene is TRBJ1-5, the V gene TRBV5-1; D may be TRBD1 (5 bases). V shed 0 bases and J shed 9 bases, with 19 bases lying between them. CDR1 and CDR2 (germline): SGHRS, YFSETQ. This CDR3 spans 16 amino acids. The CDR3 here is CASSLDPRAHGGPQHF. In DNA form, the CDR3 reads TGCGCCAGCAGCTTGGACCCGCGGGCCCATGGGGGGCCCCAGCATTTT. Full variable domain (remainder filled in from reference TRBV5-1 and TRBJ1-5): KAGVTQTPRYLIKTRGQQVTLSCSPISGHRSVSWYQQTPGQGLQFLFEYFSETQRNKGNFPGRFSGRQFSNSRSEMNVSTLELGDSALYLCASSLDPRAHGGPQHFGDGTRLSIL.

This clonotype was seen ten or more times. The genes are TRBV2 and TRBJ1-2; TRBD1 agrees at 7 bases. With V trimmed by 7 bases and J by 6 bases, 20 bases remained unmatched. This CDR3 contains 17 residues. Germline lookup yields CDR1 SNHLY and CDR2 FYNNEI. This chain's CDR3 is CASTLPWGGGALDGYTF. Here the CDR3 DNA reads TGTGCCAGCACCTTACCGTGGGGAGGGGGCGCGTTAGATGGCTACACCTTC.

This clonotype was picked up a small number of times. The chain carries TRBV7-9 and TRBJ2-3; D is perhaps TRBD2 (5 bases). V was clipped by 6 bases and J by 2 bases, with 15 bases between them. The CDR3 is made up of 15 amino acids. Germline values: CDR1 SEHNR, CDR2 FQNEAQ (reference sequence). CDR3 coding DNA: TGTGCCAGCAGTCGAGGAGAGCGGATCACAGATACGCAGTATTTT. Translated, it gives CASSRGERITDTQYF.

This sequence joins TRBV9 and TRBJ2-3; the D gene is possibly TRBD1 (5 bases). Germline CDR1 SGDLS, CDR2 YYNGEE. Deletions cut 2 bases from V and 4 bases from J, with 11 bases between. The CDR3 spans 14 residues. The CDR3 DNA is TGTGCCAGCAGCGTCAGGGCGACGGCAGATACGCAGTATTTT. The encoded protein is CASSVRATADTQYF.